This T cell receptor beta chain was captured by sequencing in a study of cytomegalovirus exposure and HLA in healthy donors. The V end lost 2 bases, the J end lost 6 bases, and 7 bases lay between the germline ends. There are 12 residues in the CDR3. CDR1 LNHDA and CDR2 SQIVND come from the germline V gene (reference sequence). This clone appeared a few times. It was with 60 Vbeta and 13 Jbeta primers that the PCR ran. Assay: immunoSEQ multiplex PCR; the TCRdb copy retains only in-frame clones and omits some. The repertoire holds under 200,000 clones, with roughly 85% as singletons. The sample consisted of PBMCs. The chain is built from TRBV19 and TRBJ1-2; D gene ambiguous. The TCR originated in a man aged 18 to 29 in good health and CMV-seropositive. CDR3 loop: CASSIFRDGYTF. CDR3 nucleotide sequence: TGTGCCAGTAGTATATTTCGGGATGGCTACACCTTC.